This T cell receptor (beta chain) was recorded in a study of technical replicates of blood from a handful of donors (TCRdb year 2017). This clone was recorded once. Its antigen specificity is not known. Per-base quality was not reported, and no clone a single base away is much larger than it. The library was prepared using the immunoSEQ multiplex PCR assay. Held by TCRdb, this immuneACCESS table contains in-frame sequences only and omits some clones. Under half of the omission traces to an unresolved V gene where checked; the cause of the rest is unknown. The sample data list some 94,000 clones, and just under 95% of these were observed just once. The ten largest clones take up less than 0.4% of the sample. According to the germline V gene, CDR1 reads ENHRY and CDR2 reads SYGVKD. Reading from cysteine to phenylalanine, the CDR3 counts 13 amino acids. Here the CDR3 DNA is all that survives: 39 bases in frame from base 1. Here V drops 9 bases and J drops 3 bases, and the junction holds 5 bases not matched to any gene.

This TCR was recovered from a human donor in good health. Specimen: T cells isolated from PBMCs. The sequence joins TRBV10-3 to TRBJ2-5; TRBD2 lines up with 9 middle nucleotides. The DNA sequence is TGTGCCATTAGCGGGAGAAGGGAAGAGACCCAGTACTTC. Its coded protein is CAISGRREETQYF.